This T cell receptor beta chain derives from a study of monozygotic twins with inflammatory bowel disease. The study, taken as a whole, reports: Fewer shared clonotypes with others were found in IBD patients than in healthy twins, especially with disease activity. Repertoire similarity did not differ between concordant and discordant twins, possibly owing to limited power.

Comments on this clonotype: The antigen is unknown.

TCR libraries were prepared from around 3.5 ug total RNA each. TCRdb re-called the 5' RACE reads; one entry per CDR3 protein, DNA not given. The sample's table shows under 200,000 distinct CDR3 sequences. Phlebotomy per donor yielded a single 2.5 ml blood sample. The CDR3 is 15 amino acids. Germline CDR1 MNHEY, CDR2 SMNVEV (reference sequence). The TCR comes from a human donor with ulcerative colitis or Crohn's disease, or a healthy co-twin of an affected twin (not recorded which). The chain recombines TRBV27 with TRBJ1-1; the D call of TRBD1 rests on TCRdb alone, since no DNA is present to check it. The sequencing sample was made of blood. The CDR3 is CASRRDRGMNTEAFF.